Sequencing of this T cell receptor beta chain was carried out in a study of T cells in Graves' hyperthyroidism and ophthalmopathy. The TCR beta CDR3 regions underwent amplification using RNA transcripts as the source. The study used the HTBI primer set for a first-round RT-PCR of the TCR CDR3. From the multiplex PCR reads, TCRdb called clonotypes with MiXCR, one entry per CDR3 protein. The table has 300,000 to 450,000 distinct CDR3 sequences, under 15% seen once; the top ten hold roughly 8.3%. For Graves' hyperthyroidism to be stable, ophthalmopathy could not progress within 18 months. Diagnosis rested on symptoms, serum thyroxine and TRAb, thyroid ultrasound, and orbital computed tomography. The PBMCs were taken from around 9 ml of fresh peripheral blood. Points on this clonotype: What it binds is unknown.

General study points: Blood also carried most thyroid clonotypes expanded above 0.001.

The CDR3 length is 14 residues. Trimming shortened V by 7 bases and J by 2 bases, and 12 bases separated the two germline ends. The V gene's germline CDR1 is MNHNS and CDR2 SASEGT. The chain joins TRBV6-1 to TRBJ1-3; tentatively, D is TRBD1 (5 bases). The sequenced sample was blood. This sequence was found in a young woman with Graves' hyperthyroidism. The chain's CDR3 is CASTYRGAGNTIYF. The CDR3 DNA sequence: TGTGCCAGCACCTACAGAGGGGCTGGAAACACCATATATTTT.